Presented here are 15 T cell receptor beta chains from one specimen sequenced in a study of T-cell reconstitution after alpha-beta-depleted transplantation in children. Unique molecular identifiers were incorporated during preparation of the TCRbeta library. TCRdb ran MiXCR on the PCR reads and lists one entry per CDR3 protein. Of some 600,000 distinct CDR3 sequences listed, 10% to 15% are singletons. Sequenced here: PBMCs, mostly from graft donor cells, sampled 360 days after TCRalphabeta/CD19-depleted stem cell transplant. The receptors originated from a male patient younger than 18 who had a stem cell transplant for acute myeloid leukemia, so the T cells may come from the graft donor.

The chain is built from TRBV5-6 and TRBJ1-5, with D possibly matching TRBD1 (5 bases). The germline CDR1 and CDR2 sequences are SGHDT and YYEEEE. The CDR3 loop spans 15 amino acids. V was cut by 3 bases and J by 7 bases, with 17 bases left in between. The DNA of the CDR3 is TGTGCCAGCAGCTGGCGGGGGGACGTGGGCCAGCCCCAGCATTTT. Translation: CASSWRGDVGQPQHF. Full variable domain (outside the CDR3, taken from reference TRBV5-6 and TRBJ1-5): DAGVTQSPTHLIKTRGQQVTLRCSPKSGHDTVSWYQQALGQGPQFIFQYYEEEERQRGNFPDRFSGHQFPNYSSELNVNALLLGDSALYLCASSWRGDVGQPQHFGDGTRLSIL.

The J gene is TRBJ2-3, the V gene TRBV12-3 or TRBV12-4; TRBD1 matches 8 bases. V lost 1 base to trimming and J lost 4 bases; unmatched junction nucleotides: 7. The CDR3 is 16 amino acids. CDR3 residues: CASSLDQGAFADTQYF. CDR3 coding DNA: TGTGCCAGCAGTTTAGACCAGGGGGCTTTCGCAGATACGCAGTATTTT.

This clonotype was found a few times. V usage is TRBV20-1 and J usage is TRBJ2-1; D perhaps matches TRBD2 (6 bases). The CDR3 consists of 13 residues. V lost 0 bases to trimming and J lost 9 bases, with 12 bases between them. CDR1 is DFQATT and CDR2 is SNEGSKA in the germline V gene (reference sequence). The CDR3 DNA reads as TGCAGTGCTAGAGATAACGGGAGATCTGAGCAGTTCTTC. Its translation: CSARDNGRSEQFF.

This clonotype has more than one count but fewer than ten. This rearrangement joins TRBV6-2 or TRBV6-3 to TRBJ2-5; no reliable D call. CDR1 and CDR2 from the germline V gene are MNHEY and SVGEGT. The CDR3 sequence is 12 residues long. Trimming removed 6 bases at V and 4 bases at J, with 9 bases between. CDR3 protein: CASSYPGETQYF. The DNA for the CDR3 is TGTGCCAGCAGCTACCCGGGAGAGACCCAGTACTTC.

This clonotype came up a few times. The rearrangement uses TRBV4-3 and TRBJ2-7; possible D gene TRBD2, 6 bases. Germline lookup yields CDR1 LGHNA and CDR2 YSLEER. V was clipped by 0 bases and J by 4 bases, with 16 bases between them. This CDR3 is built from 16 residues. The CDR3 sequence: CASSQDRWGGIYEQYF. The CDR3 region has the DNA TGCGCCAGCAGCCAAGATAGATGGGGAGGAATTTACGAGCAGTACTTC.

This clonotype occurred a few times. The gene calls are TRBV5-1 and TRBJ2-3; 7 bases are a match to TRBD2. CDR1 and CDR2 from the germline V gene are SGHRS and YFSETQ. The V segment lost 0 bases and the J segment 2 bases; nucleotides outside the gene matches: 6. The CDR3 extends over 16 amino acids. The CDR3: CASSLGGGSPTDTQYF. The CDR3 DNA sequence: TGCGCCAGCAGCTTGGGTGGCGGGAGCCCCACAGATACGCAGTATTTT.

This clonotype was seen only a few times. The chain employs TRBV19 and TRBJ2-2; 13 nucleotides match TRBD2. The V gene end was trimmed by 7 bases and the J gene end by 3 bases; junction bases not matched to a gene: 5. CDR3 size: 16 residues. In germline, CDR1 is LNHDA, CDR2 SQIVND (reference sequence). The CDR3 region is CASTGLAGVHTGELFF. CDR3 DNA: TGTGCCAGTACAGGACTAGCGGGAGTTCACACCGGGGAGCTGTTTTTT. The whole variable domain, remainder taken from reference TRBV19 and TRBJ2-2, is DGGITQSPKYLFRKEGQNVTLSCEQNLNHDAMYWYRQDPGQGLRLIYYSQIVNDFQKGDIAEGYSVSREKKESFPLTVTSAQKNPTAFYLCASTGLAGVHTGELFFGEGSRLTVL.

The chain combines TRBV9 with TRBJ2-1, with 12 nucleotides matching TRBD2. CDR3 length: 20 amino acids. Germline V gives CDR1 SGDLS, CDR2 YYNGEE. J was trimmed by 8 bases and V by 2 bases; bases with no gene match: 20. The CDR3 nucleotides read TGTGCCAGCAGCGTCCGACTAGCGGGAGTGGAAGTGGGCCCGAAGGATGAGCAGTTCTTC. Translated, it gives CASSVRLAGVEVGPKDEQFF.

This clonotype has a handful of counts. CDR3: CSADTSASSYEQYF. CDR3 in DNA: TGCAGTGCTGACACTAGCGCCAGCTCCTACGAGCAGTACTTC. The chain uses TRBV20-1 and TRBJ2-7, with 7 bases identical to TRBD2. The CDR3 runs to 14 residues. Germline loops: CDR1 DFQATT, CDR2 SNEGSKA (reference sequence). Unmatched junction bases numbered 7, after V lost 5 bases and J lost 0 bases.

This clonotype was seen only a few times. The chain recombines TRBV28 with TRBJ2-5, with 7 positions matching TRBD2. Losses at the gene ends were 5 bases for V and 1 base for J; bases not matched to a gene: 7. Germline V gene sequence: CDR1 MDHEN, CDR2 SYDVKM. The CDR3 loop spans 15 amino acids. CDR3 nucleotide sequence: TGTGCCAGCAGTCTACGGGAGGTGGGCCAAGAGACCCAGTACTTC. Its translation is CASSLREVGQETQYF.

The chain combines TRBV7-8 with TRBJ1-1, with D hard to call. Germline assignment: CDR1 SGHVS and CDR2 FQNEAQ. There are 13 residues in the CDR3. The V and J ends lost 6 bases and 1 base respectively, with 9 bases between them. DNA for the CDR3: TGTGCCAGCAGACGTACAGAGAACACTGAAGCTTTCTTT. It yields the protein CASRRTENTEAFF.

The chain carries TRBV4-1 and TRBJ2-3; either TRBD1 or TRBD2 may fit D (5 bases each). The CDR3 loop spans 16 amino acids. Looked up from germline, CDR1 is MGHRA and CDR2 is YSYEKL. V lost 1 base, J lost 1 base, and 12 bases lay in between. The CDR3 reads CASSQVRGLGTDTQYF. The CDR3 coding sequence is TGCGCCAGCAGCCAAGTGAGGGGATTGGGCACAGATACGCAGTATTTT.

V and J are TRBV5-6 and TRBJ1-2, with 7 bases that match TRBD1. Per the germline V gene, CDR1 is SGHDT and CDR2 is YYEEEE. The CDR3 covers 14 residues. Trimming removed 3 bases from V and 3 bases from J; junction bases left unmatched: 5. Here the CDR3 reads CASSWTGIDYGYTF. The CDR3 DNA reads TGTGCCAGCAGCTGGACAGGCATTGACTATGGCTACACCTTC.

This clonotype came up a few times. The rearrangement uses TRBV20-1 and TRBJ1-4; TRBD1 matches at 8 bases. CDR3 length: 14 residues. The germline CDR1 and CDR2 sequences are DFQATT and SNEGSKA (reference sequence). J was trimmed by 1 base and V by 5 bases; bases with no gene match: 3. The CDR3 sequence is CSAATGVTNEKLFF. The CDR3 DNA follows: TGCAGTGCTGCGACAGGGGTAACTAATGAAAAACTGTTTTTT.

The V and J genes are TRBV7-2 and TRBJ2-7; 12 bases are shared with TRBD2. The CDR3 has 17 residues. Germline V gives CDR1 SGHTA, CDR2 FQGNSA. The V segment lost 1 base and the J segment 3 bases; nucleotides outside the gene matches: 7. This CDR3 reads CASSLVRLAGGNYEQYF. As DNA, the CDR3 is TGTGCCAGCAGCTTAGTTCGTCTAGCGGGAGGGAACTACGAGCAGTACTTC.